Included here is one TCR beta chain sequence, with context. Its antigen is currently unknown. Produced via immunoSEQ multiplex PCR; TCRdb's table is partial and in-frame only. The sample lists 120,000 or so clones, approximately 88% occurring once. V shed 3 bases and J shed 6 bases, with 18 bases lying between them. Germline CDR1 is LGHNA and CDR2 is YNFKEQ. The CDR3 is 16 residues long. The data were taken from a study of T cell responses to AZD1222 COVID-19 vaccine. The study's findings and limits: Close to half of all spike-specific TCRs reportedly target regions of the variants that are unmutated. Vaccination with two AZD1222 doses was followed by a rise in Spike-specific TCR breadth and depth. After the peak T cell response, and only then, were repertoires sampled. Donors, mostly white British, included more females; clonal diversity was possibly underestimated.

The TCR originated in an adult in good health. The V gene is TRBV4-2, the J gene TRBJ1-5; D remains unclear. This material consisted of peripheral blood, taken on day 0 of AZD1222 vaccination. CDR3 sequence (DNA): TGTGCCAGCAGCCAGGAAGGGAGGGTCCTCGGTCAGCCCCAGCATTTT. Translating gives CASSQEGRVLGQPQHF.